The 24 T cell receptor beta chains presented below share a single source sample, sequenced in a study of blood T cell repertoires in COVID-19. Assay: immunoSEQ multiplex PCR; the TCRdb copy retains only in-frame clones and omits some. The sample yields around 200,000 clones, 70% to 90% seen once. Specimen: peripheral blood. These receptor sequences come from a man aged 30-40 years with acute or convalescent COVID-19.

This chain connects TRBV9 to TRBJ1-2, with D maybe TRBD1 (6 bases). The CDR3 consists of 14 residues. V shed 3 bases and J shed 4 bases, with 13 bases lying between them. Germline loops: CDR1 SGDLS, CDR2 YYNGEE. As DNA, the CDR3 is TGTGCCAGCAGCGGCCGTCCCAGGGGCTATGGCTACACCTTC. Encoded protein: CASSGRPRGYGYTF.

The V and J genes are TRBV7-8 and TRBJ2-7, with D perhaps matching TRBD2 (6 bases). V gave up 5 bases and J gave up 0 bases, with 14 bases separating them. CDR1 and CDR2 (germline): SGHVS, FQNEAQ. The CDR3 is 15 amino acids. CDR3 region: CASSPERAFSYEQYF. CDR3 bases: TGTGCCAGCAGCCCCGAGCGGGCTTTCTCCTACGAGCAGTACTTC.

This chain links TRBV5-1 with TRBJ1-1; the D is unclear. Germline loops: CDR1 SGHRS, CDR2 YFSETQ. CDR3 size: 13 residues. The germline V and J ends were trimmed by 2 bases and 1 base, with 6 bases remaining between them. This chain's CDR3 is CASSLRRNTEAFF. For the CDR3, the DNA is TGCGCCAGCAGCTTAAGGAGGAACACTGAAGCTTTCTTT. The whole variable domain, filled in from reference TRBV5-1 and TRBJ1-1, reads KAGVTQTPRYLIKTRGQQVTLSCSPISGHRSVSWYQQTPGQGLQFLFEYFSETQRNKGNFPGRFSGRQFSNSRSEMNVSTLELGDSALYLCASSLRRNTEAFFGQGTRLTVV.

The chain is built from TRBV2 and TRBJ2-1; tentatively, D is TRBD2 (6 bases). The CDR3 is 20 residues long. The germline gives CDR1 SNHLY, CDR2 FYNNEI. V dropped 5 bases and J dropped 1 base, with 27 bases sitting between them. The CDR3 sequence: CASSHKLILGDSGSYNEQFF. In DNA form, the CDR3 reads TGTGCCAGCAGTCACAAATTAATTCTAGGCGATAGCGGTTCCTACAATGAGCAGTTCTTC.

This clone was seen just once. The rearrangement joins TRBV7-9 to TRBJ1-1, with 10 bases fitting TRBD1. CDR1 is SEHNR and CDR2 is FQNEAQ in the germline V gene (reference sequence). Losses at the gene ends were 5 bases for V and 8 bases for J; bases not matched to a gene: 5. The CDR3 is 13 residues long. This CDR3 is CASSPMGQGEAFF. The CDR3 DNA is TGTGCCAGCAGCCCGATGGGACAGGGGGAAGCTTTCTTT. The full variable domain, in which reference TRBV7-9 and TRBJ1-1 provide the parts outside the CDR3, is DTGVSQNPRHKITKRGQNVTFRCDPISEHNRLYWYRQTLGQGPEFLTYFQNEAQLEKSRLLSDRFSAERPKGSFSTLEIQRTEQGDSAMYLCASSPMGQGEAFFGQGTRLTVV.

The chain couples TRBV2 to TRBJ1-2, with 9 bases lining up with TRBD1. From germline, CDR1 is SNHLY and CDR2 FYNNEI. Losses at the gene ends were 4 bases for V and 7 bases for J; bases not matched to a gene: 7. The length of the CDR3 is 14 residues. For the CDR3, the DNA is TGTGCCAGCAGTGCGGGGACAGGGAATGGTGGCTACACCTTC. Translation gives CASSAGTGNGGYTF.

The V and J genes are TRBV7-3 and TRBJ2-5; the match to TRBD2 covers 8 bases. Germline-derived CDR1 and CDR2 are SGHTA and FQGTGA. The V gene end was trimmed by 2 bases and the J gene end by 4 bases; junction bases not matched to a gene: 6. The CDR3 runs 15 residues. The CDR3 DNA reads as TGTGCCAGCAGCTTAGGCAGCGGGGGAGGAGAGACCCAGTACTTC. It encodes CASSLGSGGGETQYF.

V gene TRBV18 combines with J gene TRBJ2-2, with D unclear. Germline V lookup: CDR1 KGHSH, CDR2 LQKENI. The CDR3 is made up of 13 amino acids. V was trimmed by 2 bases and J by 5 bases, leaving 6 bases between them. The DNA of the CDR3 is TGTGCCAGCTCACCAACGCGGACCGGGGAGCTGTTTTTT. It specifies CASSPTRTGELFF. Full variable domain (remainder filled in from reference TRBV18 and TRBJ2-2): NAGVMQNPRHLVRRRGQEARLRCSPMKGHSHVYWYRQLPEEGLKFMVYLQKENIIDESGMPKERFSAEFPKEGPSILRIQQVVRGDSAAYFCASSPTRTGELFFGEGSRLTVL.

J is TRBJ2-5 and V is TRBV3-1 (or the pseudogene TRBV3-2); no definite D call. From germline, CDR1 is LGHDT and CDR2 YNNKEL (reference sequence). Trimming took 8 bases from V and 5 from J, leaving 12 bases between them. The CDR3 has 12 residues. CDR3 sequence (DNA): TGTGCCAGCTCCAGGCCTCGTGAGACCCAGTACTTC. Its protein product is CASSRPRETQYF.

The chain uses TRBV21-1 and TRBJ2-7; the tabulated D call, TRBD1, remains unverified against the DNA. TRBV21-1 is classified as a pseudogene. CDR3 size: 17 residues. For the CDR3, the DNA is TGTGCCAGCAGCAAGTCCACAGCCCCGCCGCCCGCCTACGAGCAGTACTTC. This sequence encodes CASSKSTAPPPAYEQYF.

The gene calls are TRBV3-1 (or the pseudogene TRBV3-2) and TRBJ2-3; D not certain. The CDR3 has 13 residues. In germline, CDR1 is LGHDT, CDR2 YNNKEL (reference sequence). V shed 4 bases and J shed 1 base, with 6 bases lying between them. The CDR3 region has the DNA TGTGCCAGCAGCCCCATTGGCACAGATACGCAGTATTTT. This gives the protein CASSPIGTDTQYF.

This sequence joins TRBV5-1 and TRBJ1-1, with a weak D call TRBD1 (6 bases). Trimming shortened V by 4 bases and J by 4 bases, and 11 bases separated the two germline ends. Germline-derived CDR1 and CDR2 are SGHRS and YFSETQ. CDR3 length: 13 residues. CDR3 amino acids: CASSRRGGTEAFF. The DNA of the CDR3 is TGCGCCAGCAGCCGAAGGGGGGGCACTGAAGCTTTCTTT.

The V call is TRBV11-3, the J call TRBJ2-1; 11 bases are a match to TRBD2. Germline V gene data show CDR1 as SGHNT and CDR2 as YENEEA. The CDR3 runs 15 residues. V trimming: 6 bases; J trimming: 5 bases; junction bases outside the gene matches: 6. DNA of the CDR3: TGTGCCAGCAGTAAACTAGCGGGGGCCCACAATGAGCAGTTCTTC. This codes for CASSKLAGAHNEQFF.

The chain recombines TRBV3-1 (or the pseudogene TRBV3-2) with TRBJ2-3; TRBD2 matches 7 bases. J lost 3 bases, V lost 7 bases, and 7 bases had no gene match. This CDR3 region has 14 residues. CDR1 is LGHDT and CDR2 is YNNKEL in the germline V gene (reference sequence). The CDR3 region is CASNRGLTTDTQYF. The DNA for the CDR3 is TGTGCCAGCAATCGGGGACTAACAACAGATACGCAGTATTTT.

The chain couples TRBV5-4 to TRBJ2-7, with 7 bases matching TRBD2. From germline, CDR1 is SGHNT and CDR2 YYREEE (reference sequence). The CDR3 totals 15 residues. The junction had 10 bases not matched to a gene; V was cut back by 3 bases and J by 4 bases. The CDR3 here is CASSSGGSFGYEQYF. The CDR3 nucleotides read TGTGCCAGCAGCTCCGGCGGGAGCTTCGGATACGAGCAGTACTTC.

The chain couples TRBV6-1 to TRBJ2-7, with 14 bases aligning to TRBD2. The V segment lost 4 bases and the J segment 5 bases; nucleotides outside the gene matches: 19. Germline-derived CDR1 and CDR2 are MNHNS and SASEGT. The CDR3 is 20 residues long. Here the CDR3 DNA reads TGTGCCAGCAGTGGTGCCGGTGCCTCAGGACTAGCGGGGGGAGCCCACGAGCAGTACTTC. It codes for CASSGAGASGLAGGAHEQYF.

As for this clone: One end of the junction fails to match germline, which may point to a read error. The sample carries other DNA sequences with the same CDR3. V and J are TRBV28 and TRBJ2-6; 7 bases map to TRBD1. The germline CDR1 and CDR2 sequences are MDHEN and SYDVKM. CDR3 length: 16 amino acids. CDR3 in DNA: TGTGCCAGCAGTACAGGGGAGACTTCTGGGGCCAACGTCCTGACTTTT. It translates to CASSTGETSGANVLTF.

On this clone: At one end the junction does not follow the germline gene, possibly because of a read error. The chain is built from TRBV7-7 and TRBJ2-2, with D maybe TRBD1 (5 bases). The CDR3 is made up of 16 amino acids. CDR1 and CDR2 (germline): SSHAT, FNYEAQ (reference sequence). The CDR3 coding sequence is TGTGCTAGCAGCTCAGGGTACAGTTGGAACACCGGGGAGCTGTTTTTT. This translates into CASSSGYSWNTGELFF.

The V and J genes are TRBV6-2 or TRBV6-3 and TRBJ2-7, with D possibly being TRBD1 (5 bases). The CDR3 contains 16 residues. Germline CDR1 is MNHEY and CDR2 is SVGEGT. V was pared by 0 bases and J by 2 bases, with 14 bases between. The CDR3 region has the DNA TGTGCCAGCAGTTACTCCCCTAGGGGCTCCCCCTACGAGCAGTACTTC. The encoded protein is CASSYSPRGSPYEQYF.

The chain is built from TRBV30 and TRBJ2-7; 7 nucleotides agree with TRBD1. Germline assignment: CDR1 GTSNPN and CDR2 SVGIG (reference sequence). This CDR3 contains 14 residues. The trim removed 0 bases at V and 4 bases at J, leaving 6 bases unmatched. The CDR3 DNA sequence: TGTGCCTGGAGTGTAGGAAGGGGGCGGTACGAGCAGTACTTC. Protein: CAWSVGRGRYEQYF.

The chain joins TRBV11-2 to TRBJ1-6; D call uncertain. Germline CDR1 SGHAT, CDR2 FQNNGV. This CDR3 region has 14 residues. The V end lost 5 bases, the J end lost 9 bases, and 14 bases lay between the germline ends. CDR3 region: CASSRPGGISPLHF. The CDR3, as DNA: TGTGCCAGCAGCAGACCAGGAGGGATTTCACCCCTCCACTTT.

This clone was counted a few times. J is TRBJ1-5 and V is TRBV28, with D unresolved. From germline, CDR1 is MDHEN and CDR2 SYDVKM. The CDR3 consists of 15 residues. Between the trimmed V and J ends, which lost 2 bases and 7 bases, there was a span of 15 bases. CDR3 nucleotide sequence: TGTGCCAGCAGTTTAGGGCAGTTGGTGTTGCAGCCCCAGCATTTT. Translated, it gives CASSLGQLVLQPQHF.

This chain joins TRBV6-5 and TRBJ2-1, with unresolved D. Germline values: CDR1 MNHEY, CDR2 SVGAGI. This CDR3 region has 12 residues. V gave up 4 bases and J gave up 7 bases, with 8 bases separating them. The CDR3 DNA is TGTGCCAGCAGTTCCCAGGAAAATGAGCAGTTCTTC. Translating it yields CASSSQENEQFF.

V gene TRBV30 combines with J gene TRBJ1-3; no clear D gene. Trimming pared 4 bases from V and 1 base from J, leaving 8 bases between. Germline V CDR1 and CDR2: GTSNPN, SVGIG (reference sequence). CDR3 length equals 13 residues. DNA of the CDR3: TGTGCCTGGACGATCCAGTCTGGAAACACCATATATTTT. Translating gives CAWTIQSGNTIYF.